This is a list of T cell receptor beta chains from one sample in a study of OX40 agonist ivuxolimab in advanced cancers. The protocol was immunoSEQ multiplex PCR, while the TCRdb copy is restricted to in-frame clones and leaves out a portion. The data contain 50,000 to 60,000 clones, 65% to 85% of them seen just once; the ten biggest clones take up more than 1.2%. The sample in question was CD4+ or CD8+ T cells sorted from blood, obtained in a trial of the OX40 agonist ivuxolimab. These receptor sequences come from an adult with an advanced solid tumor such as melanoma, head and neck, liver or kidney cancer. Both conserved end residues are part of each CDR3. D genes are given only for firm matches. The size of a clone is reported for some rows only, either as once, few or many, or as a class for expanded clones.

TRBJ2-2 | TRBV7-8 | once | . | CASSLGRNTGELFF | TGTGCCAGCAGCTTAGGGAGGAACACCGGGGAGCTGTTTTTT
TRBJ2-3 | TRBV19 | . | TRBD2 | CASSRPQGLAGPDTQYF | TGTGCCAGTAGTAGGCCCCAGGGACTAGCGGGGCCAGATACGCAGTATTTT
TRBJ2-5 | TRBV5-1 | . | TRBD2 | CASSLGVSGGAETQYF | TGCGCCAGCAGCTTGGGCGTTAGCGGGGGGGCTGAGACCCAGTACTTC
TRBJ2-3 | TRBV2 | once | TRBD2 | CASSELSSGLGDTQYF | TGTGCCAGCAGTGAATTGTCTAGCGGCCTGGGAGATACGCAGTATTTT
TRBJ2-5 | TRBV23-1 | . | . | CASSQTARGAETQYF | TGCGCCAGCAGTCAGACGGCCAGGGGGGCAGAGACCCAGTACTTC
TRBJ1-2 | TRBV30 | . | . | CAWSPRRGFYGYTF | TGTGCCTGGAGTCCCCGGCGGGGGTTCTATGGCTACACCTTC
TRBJ1-6 | TRBV4-1 | . | . | CASSQGTLDSPLHF | TGCGCCAGCAGCCAAGGGACTCTGGATTCACCCCTCCACTTT
TRBJ2-5 | TRBV11-2 | . | TRBD2 | CASRRASGRAVKTQYF | TGTGCCAGCAGGCGGGCTAGCGGGAGGGCCGTGAAGACCCAGTACTTC
TRBJ2-3 | TRBV4-1 | . | . | CASSQVSVGLASNTQYF | TGCGCCAGCAGCCAAGTCTCGGTGGGCCTAGCTTCCAATACGCAGTATTTT
TRBJ2-7 | TRBV5-1 | . | . | CASSLEPNSEQYF | TGCGCCAGCAGCTTGGAACCCAATTCCGAGCAGTACTTC
TRBJ2-3 | TRBV19 | . | . | CATTARDTQYF | TGTGCCACAACGGCGAGAGATACGCAGTATTTT
TRBJ2-7 | TRBV6-1 | . | . | CASRRGQPPYEQYF | TGTGCCAGCCGGCGGGGACAACCTCCGTACGAGCAGTACTTC
TRBJ2-3 | TRBV19 | . | . | CASSKGPAEADTQYF | TGTGCCAGTAGTAAGGGCCCGGCCGAGGCAGATACGCAGTATTTT
TRBJ2-2 | TRBV7-7 | . | . | CASSSGSLVTTGELFF | TGTGCTAGCAGCTCAGGGAGCCTTGTAACGACCGGGGAGCTGTTTTTT
TRBJ1-2 | TRBV5-1 | . | . | CASSLDRDDYTF | TGCGCCAGCAGCTTGGACAGGGACGACTACACCTTC
TRBJ1-4 | TRBV25-1 | . | . | CASRGLNTEKLFF | TGTGCCAGCAGGGGTCTGAATACTGAAAAACTGTTTTTT
TRBJ1-6 | TRBV11-3 | . | . | CASSSRVGGYSPLHF | TGTGCCAGCAGTTCCAGGGTTGGGGGATACTCACCCCTCCACTTT
TRBJ2-1 | TRBV4-1 | few | TRBD2 | CASSQGLLATYNEQFF | TGCGCCAGCAGCCAAGGGCTACTAGCGACCTACAATGAGCAGTTCTTC
TRBJ2-2 | TRBV7-9 | medium-sized | TRBD1 | CASSPGQGATGGELFF | TGTGCCAGCAGCCCGGGACAGGGAGCTACCGGAGGGGAGCTGTTTTTT
TRBJ2-2 | TRBV5-4 | . | . | CASSFFGNTGELFF | TGTGCCAGCAGCTTCTTTGGGAACACCGGGGAGCTGTTTTTT
TRBJ2-4 | TRBV5-5 | . | . | CASSLGIAKNIQYF | TGTGCCAGCAGCTTAGGAATAGCCAAAAACATTCAGTACTTC
TRBJ1-5 | TRBV2 | . | TRBD1 | CASGATGGHQPQHF | TGTGCCAGCGGAGCAACAGGGGGGCATCAGCCCCAGCATTTT
TRBJ2-3 | TRBV9 | . | . | CASSPYGTSDSTDTQYF | TGTGCCAGCAGCCCGTATGGGACATCCGATAGCACAGATACGCAGTATTTT
TRBJ1-1 | TRBV7-2 | once | TRBD1 | CASSFGGGMSVTEAFF | TGTGCCAGCAGCTTCGGAGGGGGCATGTCGGTCACTGAAGCTTTCTTT
TRBJ2-2 | TRBV30 | . | TRBD2 | CAWSLAGGGNTGELFF | TGTGCCTGGAGTCTAGCGGGAGGCGGGAACACCGGGGAGCTGTTTTTT
TRBJ1-4 | TRBV19 | . | TRBD1 | CASSIQGVGEKLFF | TGTGCCAGTAGTATCCAGGGGGTCGGGGAAAAACTGTTTTTT
TRBJ1-4 | TRBV4-2 | few | . | CASSQELSSTNEKLFF | TGTGCCAGCAGCCAAGAACTGTCCTCAACTAATGAAAAACTGTTTTTT
TRBJ2-1 | TRBV11-2 | . | TRBD1 | CASSLQGVSNEQFF | TGTGCCAGCAGCTTGCAGGGGGTTTCCAATGAGCAGTTCTTC
TRBJ1-1 | TRBV11-1 | . | TRBD1 | CASSFDPGQGNTEAFF | TGTGCCAGCAGCTTTGACCCCGGACAGGGGAACACTGAAGCTTTCTTT